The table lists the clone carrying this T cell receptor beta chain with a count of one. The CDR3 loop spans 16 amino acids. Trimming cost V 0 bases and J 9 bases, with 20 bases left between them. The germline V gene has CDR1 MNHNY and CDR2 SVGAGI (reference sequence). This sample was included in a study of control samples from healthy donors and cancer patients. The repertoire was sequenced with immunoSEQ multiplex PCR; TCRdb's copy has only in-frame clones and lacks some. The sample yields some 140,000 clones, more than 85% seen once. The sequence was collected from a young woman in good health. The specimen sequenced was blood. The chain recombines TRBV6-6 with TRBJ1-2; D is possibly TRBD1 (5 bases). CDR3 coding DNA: TGTGCCAGCAGTTACTCGAGAGGTCAGGGCGGTTCTAGCTACACCTTC. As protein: CASSYSRGQGGSSYTF.